Below, 3 T cell receptor beta chains from the same sample are listed, as sequenced in a study of identical twins. TCRdb recomputed calls from the 5' RACE reads with MiXCR, one row per CDR3 protein. The sample yields more than 400,000 distinct CDR3 sequences, approximately 16% seen once. These data were also filed under a second study, of yellow fever vaccine responses in identical twins.

Sequenced input: CD4+ T cells sorted from blood. Receptor source: a woman between 18 and 30 years old in good health.

A few counts support this clonotype. The rearrangement joins TRBV6-1 to TRBJ1-3, with 8 nucleotides matching TRBD1. CDR1 and CDR2 (germline): MNHNS, SASEGT. V trimming: 6 bases; J trimming: 2 bases; junction bases outside the gene matches: 12. The CDR3 totals 17 residues. The DNA for the CDR3 is TGTGCCAGCAGCTTCCCCAAAACAGGGGGACCTGGAAACACCATATATTTT. It translates to CASSFPKTGGPGNTIYF.

The J gene is TRBJ2-4, the V gene TRBV10-2, with D perhaps matching TRBD2 (6 bases). Looked up from germline, CDR1 is WSHSY and CDR2 is SAAADI. The CDR3 length is 17 residues. With 6 bases removed from V and 0 bases from J, the gap between germline ends came to 18 bases. CDR3 residues: CASSTWGGAVAKNIQYF. The CDR3 region has the DNA TGCGCCAGCAGCACGTGGGGCGGGGCTGTAGCCAAAAACATTCAGTACTTC.

The chain joins TRBV7-6 to TRBJ2-1; D call uncertain. Trimming shortened V by 3 bases and J by 1 base, and 10 bases separated the two germline ends. The germline V gene encodes CDR1 SGHVS and CDR2 FNYEAQ. There are 15 residues in the CDR3. DNA of the CDR3: TGTGCCAGCAGCTTTAACGGAAGATCCTACAATGAGCAGTTCTTC. Amino acid sequence: CASSFNGRSYNEQFF.